The 13 T cell receptor beta chains given below trace back to one sample, sequenced in a study of T cell responses to AZD1222 COVID-19 vaccine (dated by TCRdb to about 2021). The sample's time point label, decoded: baseline before first vaccination. Libraries came from the immunoSEQ multiplex PCR assay. TCRdb stores this immuneACCESS table with in-frame sequences only. Part of the clones is absent; in the studies checked, under half of the shortfall reflects unresolved V genes, and no reason is known for the rest. A total of some 120,000 clones appear in this sample, roughly nine tenths of them only once. The biggest ten clones account for 25% to 30% of the sample. The sample consisted of peripheral blood, taken on day 0 of AZD1222 vaccination. These receptor sequences come from an adult in good health.

This clone has only one observation. The CDR3 spells CASSQDKLYGYTF. The CDR3 nucleotides are TGTGCCAGCAGTCAGGACAAGCTCTATGGCTACACCTTC. The chain couples TRBV2 to TRBJ1-2; maybe TRBD1 (5 bases). The germline CDR1 and CDR2 sequences are SNHLY and FYNNEI. The CDR3 contains 13 residues. V was cut by 5 bases and J by 4 bases, with 11 bases left in between.

The chain recombines TRBV18 with TRBJ2-5; D is tentatively TRBD1 or TRBD2 (5 bases each). Trimming pared 6 bases from V and 5 bases from J, leaving 13 bases between. Germline CDR1 is KGHSH and CDR2 is LQKENI. The CDR3 contains 13 residues. The DNA for the CDR3 is TGTGCCAGCTCCCGAGGGGCTGAGGAGACCCAGTACTTC. This sequence encodes CASSRGAEETQYF.

The sample holds a few counts of this clone. The V gene is TRBV2, the J gene TRBJ1-5; D may be TRBD1 (5 bases). From germline, CDR1 is SNHLY and CDR2 FYNNEI. The CDR3 consists of 14 residues. Trimming cost V 4 bases and J 1 base, with 8 bases left between them. The CDR3 reads CASSVQASNQPQHF. In DNA, the CDR3 is TGTGCCAGCAGTGTACAGGCAAGCAATCAGCCCCAGCATTTT.

The rearrangement links TRBV5-1 to TRBJ1-1; D is perhaps TRBD1 (6 bases). This CDR3 has 14 residues. CDR1 and CDR2 from the germline V gene are SGHRS and YFSETQ. Trimming shortened V by 4 bases and J by 4 bases, and 14 bases separated the two germline ends. CDR3 nucleotide sequence: TGCGCCAGCAGCCTACAGGGAGGTGGCACTGAAGCTTTCTTT. Protein: CASSLQGGGTEAFF.

CDR3: CASSPDRGDQPQHF. In DNA form, the CDR3 reads TGCGCCAGCAGCCCGGACAGGGGGGACCAGCCCCAGCATTTT. The chain couples TRBV4-1 to TRBJ1-5; 10 bases match TRBD1. Trimming removed 4 bases from V and 7 bases from J; junction bases left unmatched: 4. The CDR3 runs to 14 residues. Germline assignment: CDR1 MGHRA and CDR2 YSYEKL.

The rearrangement uses TRBV18 and TRBJ1-1, with 10 positions matching TRBD1. Germline V gives CDR1 KGHSH, CDR2 LQKENI. With 4 bases clipped from V and 0 bases from J, the junction kept 8 bases outside the gene matches. This CDR3 has 17 residues. CDR3 in amino acids: CASSRQGAYAMNTEAFF. The CDR3 DNA reads TGTGCCAGCTCACGACAGGGGGCTTACGCCATGAACACTGAAGCTTTCTTT.

This chain connects TRBV7-2 to TRBJ1-2, with D possibly being TRBD1 (5 bases). V was clipped by 1 base and J by 5 bases, with 11 bases between them. The length of the CDR3 is 14 residues. Germline V gives CDR1 SGHTA, CDR2 FQGNSA. The CDR3 here is CASSLGGVPYGYTF. CDR3 in DNA: TGTGCCAGCAGCTTAGGGGGGGTCCCGTATGGCTACACCTTC.

The rearrangement joins TRBV2 to TRBJ1-2; D ambiguous. Germline assignment: CDR1 SNHLY and CDR2 FYNNEI. V was pared by 5 bases and J by 2 bases, with 6 bases between. CDR3 length: 12 residues. This chain's CDR3 is CASSNLNYGYTF. The CDR3 coding sequence is TGTGCCAGCAGTAACTTGAACTATGGCTACACCTTC.

The chain couples TRBV6-1 to TRBJ2-1; TRBD1 matches at 7 bases. The germline gives CDR1 MNHNS, CDR2 SASEGT. With 1 base clipped from V and 7 bases from J, the junction kept 10 bases outside the gene matches. The CDR3 spans 16 residues. The CDR3: CASSEGWPGGPNEQFF. The CDR3 DNA reads TGTGCCAGCAGTGAAGGGTGGCCAGGGGGTCCAAATGAGCAGTTCTTC.

The V and J genes are TRBV7-2 and TRBJ2-6; maybe TRBD1 (7 bases). Looked up from germline, CDR1 is SGHTA and CDR2 is FQGNSA. This CDR3 comprises 17 residues. V lost 4 bases and J lost 0, with 13 bases in between. CDR3 in DNA: TGTGCCAGCAGCTCACAGGGGACTCCCTCTGGGGCCAACGTCCTGACTTTC. This gives the protein CASSSQGTPSGANVLTF.

The V gene is TRBV19, the J gene TRBJ1-5, with 8 bases aligning to TRBD1. This CDR3 has 15 residues. Germline-derived CDR1 and CDR2 are LNHDA and SQIVND (reference sequence). J lost 2 bases, V lost 2 bases, and 2 bases had no gene match. The CDR3 loop is CASSITGGGNQPQHF. CDR3 nucleotides: TGTGCCAGTAGTATAACAGGGGGGGGCAATCAGCCCCAGCATTTT.

V usage is TRBV6-1 and J usage is TRBJ2-7, with TRBD2 as a possible D gene (6 bases). CDR1 MNHNS and CDR2 SASEGT come from the germline V gene. The CDR3 covers 14 residues. V was trimmed by 1 base and J by 1 base, leaving 8 bases between them. The CDR3: CASSEGGLSYEQYF. Here the CDR3 DNA reads TGTGCCAGCAGTGAAGGGGGACTTTCCTACGAGCAGTACTTC.

The gene calls are TRBV2 and TRBJ1-1, with TRBD1 as a possible D gene (5 bases). This CDR3 region has 13 residues. Trimming pared 4 bases from V and 6 bases from J, leaving 12 bases between. CDR1 is SNHLY and CDR2 is FYNNEI in the germline V gene. DNA of the CDR3: TGTGCCAGCAGTGCGGGGGGAAGGGCTGAAGCTTTCTTT. It encodes CASSAGGRAEAFF.